This TCR beta chain was documented in a study of blood T cells in healthy people across ages. General observations from the study: Roughly linear declines in TCR beta diversity per million T cells occurred with age.

Every sample yielded at least 6 million isolated PBMCs. The table lists this clonotype with a few counts. Its cognate antigen is unknown. With 3 bases clipped from V and 14 bases from J, the junction kept 5 bases outside the gene matches. Germline CDR1 KGHDR, CDR2 SFDVKD. The CDR3 has 13 amino acids. A second PCR of roughly 7 to 11 cycles used a sample-barcoded 5' primer and a J-beta primer mix. One entry per CDR3 protein results from TCRdb running MiXCR on the 5' RACE reads. The sample has 700,000 to 900,000 distinct CDR3 sequences, less than 70% seen once. The specimen sequenced was blood. The genes are TRBV24-1 and TRBJ2-3; 12 bases agree with TRBD2. This receptor was obtained from an elderly man in good health. CDR3 amino acids: CATSDHLAGGVYF. In nucleotides, the CDR3 is TGTGCCACCAGTGATCACCTAGCGGGAGGGGTGTATTTT.